The subject of this entry is one TCR beta chain. The entry originates in a study of sequential checkpoint blockade in melanoma. Treatment specified: randomized to nivolumab then ipilimumab (arm A) or the reverse (arm B). DNA-damaging chemotherapy had not been given to any patient beforehand. The assay was immunoSEQ multiplex PCR, and TCRdb's table has in-frame clones only and misses some. This table holds 13,000 or so clones, roughly 27% found once. The CDR3 loop spans 15 amino acids. V shed 1 base and J 3 bases; nucleotides not matched to a gene: 6. Germline lookup yields CDR1 KGHSH and CDR2 LQKENI. The TCR sequence derives from a human donor with melanoma. This chain connects TRBV18 to TRBJ2-7; 7 bases are a match to TRBD2. The sequences come from tumor tissue (inferred from file names), collected from a patient given nivolumab and ipilimumab in sequence. CDR3 in amino acids: CASSPLHSSGYEQYF. The CDR3 bases are TGTGCCAGCTCACCACTTCATTCTAGCGGCTACGAGCAGTACTTC.